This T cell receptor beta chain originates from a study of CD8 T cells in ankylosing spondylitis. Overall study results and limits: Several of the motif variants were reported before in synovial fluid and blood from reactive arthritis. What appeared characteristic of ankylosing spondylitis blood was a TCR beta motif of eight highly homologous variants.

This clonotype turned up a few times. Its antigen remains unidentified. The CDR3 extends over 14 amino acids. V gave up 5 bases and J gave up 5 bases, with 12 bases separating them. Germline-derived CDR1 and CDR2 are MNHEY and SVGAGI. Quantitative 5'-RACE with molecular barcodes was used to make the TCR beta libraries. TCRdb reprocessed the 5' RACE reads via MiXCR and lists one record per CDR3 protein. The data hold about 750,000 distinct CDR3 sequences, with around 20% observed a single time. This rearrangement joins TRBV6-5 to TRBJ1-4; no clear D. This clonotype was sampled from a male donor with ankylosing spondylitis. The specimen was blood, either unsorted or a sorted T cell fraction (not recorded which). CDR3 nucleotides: TGTGCCAGCAGTAATCGACAAGGCAATGAAAAACTGTTTTTT. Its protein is CASSNRQGNEKLFF.